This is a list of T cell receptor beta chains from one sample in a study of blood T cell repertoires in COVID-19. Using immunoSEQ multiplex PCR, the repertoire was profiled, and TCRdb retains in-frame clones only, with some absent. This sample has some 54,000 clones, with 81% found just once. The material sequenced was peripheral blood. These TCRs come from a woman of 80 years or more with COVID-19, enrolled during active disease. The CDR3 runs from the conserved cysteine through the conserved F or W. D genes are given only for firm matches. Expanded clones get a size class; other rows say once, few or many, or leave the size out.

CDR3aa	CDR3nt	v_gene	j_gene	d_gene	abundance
CASSGAGGLAKNIQYF	TGTGCCAGCAGTGGAGCGGGAGGCCTAGCCAAAAACATTCAGTACTTC	TRBV28	TRBJ2-4	TRBD2	.
CASRKTGGSEAFF	TGTGCCAGCAGGAAGACAGGGGGTTCTGAAGCTTTCTTT	TRBV27	TRBJ1-1	TRBD1	.
CASSQEAGGETQYF	TGCGCCAGCAGCCAAGAAGCGGGGGGAGAGACCCAGTACTTC	TRBV4-1	TRBJ2-5	TRBD2	.
CASSWDTGNQPQHF	TGTGCCAGCAGTTGGGACACCGGCAATCAGCCCCAGCATTTT	TRBV7-9	TRBJ1-5	.	few
CASRAGGSSETQYF	TGTGCCAGTAGGGCAGGGGGATCCTCGGAGACCCAGTACTTC	TRBV19	TRBJ2-5	TRBD1	once
CASSPLDRGRAKNIQYF	TGTGCCAGCAGTCCCTTAGACAGGGGGCGAGCCAAAAACATTCAGTACTTC	TRBV27	TRBJ2-4	TRBD1	.
CASSLTRGTGEAFF	TGTGCCAGCAGCTTAACGAGAGGGACAGGGGAAGCTTTCTTT	TRBV7-3	TRBJ1-1	TRBD1	once
CASSQGGRNTEAFF	TGTGCCAGCAGCCAGGGAGGGCGGAACACTGAAGCTTTCTTT	TRBV5-6	TRBJ1-1	.	.
CASSLGGMRTEAFF	TGTGCCAGCAGCTTGGGGGGGATGAGGACTGAAGCTTTCTTT	TRBV7-8	TRBJ1-1	.	.
CASSLAGGYSYEQYF	TGTGCCAGCAGTCTAGCGGGAGGGTACTCTTACGAGCAGTACTTC	TRBV6-5	TRBJ2-7	TRBD2	.
CASSPAGGNEKLFF	TGTGCCAGCAGTCCCGCCGGGGGGAATGAAAAACTGTTTTTT	TRBV3-1/TRBV3-2	TRBJ1-4	.	.
CASSYDKNEQFF	TGTGCCAGCAGTTATGACAAGAATGAGCAGTTCTTC	TRBV6-5	TRBJ2-1	.	few
CASSPGGTSNTGELFF	TGCGCCAGCAGCCCCGGGGGGACATCGAACACCGGGGAGCTGTTTTTT	TRBV4-1	TRBJ2-2	.	.
CASSPAAGGYYNEQFF	TGTGCCAGCAGCCCGGCAGCGGGAGGTTACTACAATGAGCAGTTCTTC	TRBV5-5	TRBJ2-1	TRBD2	.
CASRGQPYTEAFF	TGTGCCAGCAGGGGACAGCCCTACACTGAAGCTTTCTTT	TRBV13	TRBJ1-1	TRBD1	.
CAISAGTGYSNQPQHF	TGTGCCATCAGCGCCGGGACAGGCTATAGCAATCAGCCCCAGCATTTT	TRBV10-3	TRBJ1-5	TRBD1	.
CASSYLPPPSEGEFF	TGCGCCAGCAGCTATCTCCCCCCCCCATCGGAGGGCGAGTTCTTC	TRBV5-1	TRBJ2-1	.	.
CASSIDREQPQHF	TGTGCCAGCAGCATTGACAGGGAACAGCCCCAGCATTTT	TRBV11-2	TRBJ1-5	TRBD1	.
CASSYRAGGPSEQYF	TGTGCCAGCAGTTATAGAGCGGGAGGGCCGTCCGAGCAGTACTTC	TRBV6-5	TRBJ2-7	TRBD2	.
CASSLAGTQSYEQYF	TGTGCCAGCAGCTTAGCCGGGACTCAGTCCTACGAGCAGTACTTC	TRBV7-9	TRBJ2-7	.	.
CASSQPHLAGGYNEQFF	TGCGCCAGCAGCCAGCCCCATTTAGCGGGAGGGTACAATGAGCAGTTCTTC	TRBV4-1	TRBJ2-1	TRBD2	.
CAWSKGGNTEAFF	TGTGCCTGGAGTAAGGGAGGGAACACTGAAGCTTTCTTT	TRBV30	TRBJ1-1	.	.
CASSLLPSGRQNEQYF	TGCGCCAGCAGCTTGTTGCCTAGCGGGAGGCAAAACGAGCAGTACTTC	TRBV5-1	TRBJ2-7	TRBD2	.
CASRPTGILDTQYF	TGTGCCAGCCGCCCAACAGGGATCCTAGATACGCAGTATTTT	TRBV11-2	TRBJ2-3	.	.
CASSVPGQGLHQPQHF	TGTGCCAGCAGCGTACCGGGACAGGGCTTGCATCAGCCCCAGCATTTT	TRBV9	TRBJ1-5	TRBD1	few
CASSPQGGAETQYF	TGTGCCAGCTCACCACAGGGCGGGGCGGAGACCCAGTACTTC	TRBV18	TRBJ2-5	.	.
CASSRLYSGNTIYF	TGTGCCAGCAGTCGACTCTACTCTGGAAACACCATATATTTT	TRBV27	TRBJ1-3	.	.
CASRGLANTGELFF	TGCGCCAGCAGAGGACTAGCGAACACCGGGGAGCTGTTTTTT	TRBV10-2	TRBJ2-2	TRBD2	.
CASSGPGQGALNNSPLHF	TGTGCCAGCAGCGGGCCGGGACAGGGGGCTCTAAATAATTCACCCCTCCACTTT	TRBV4-2	TRBJ1-6	TRBD1	.
CASSPTLHGLFF	TGTGCCAGCAGCCCGACACTCCACGGGCTGTTTTTT	TRBV12-3/TRBV12-4	TRBJ2-2	.	.
CASSPRYSQETQYF	TGTGCCAGCTCACCTCGCTACTCACAGGAGACCCAGTACTTC	TRBV18	TRBJ2-5	.	.